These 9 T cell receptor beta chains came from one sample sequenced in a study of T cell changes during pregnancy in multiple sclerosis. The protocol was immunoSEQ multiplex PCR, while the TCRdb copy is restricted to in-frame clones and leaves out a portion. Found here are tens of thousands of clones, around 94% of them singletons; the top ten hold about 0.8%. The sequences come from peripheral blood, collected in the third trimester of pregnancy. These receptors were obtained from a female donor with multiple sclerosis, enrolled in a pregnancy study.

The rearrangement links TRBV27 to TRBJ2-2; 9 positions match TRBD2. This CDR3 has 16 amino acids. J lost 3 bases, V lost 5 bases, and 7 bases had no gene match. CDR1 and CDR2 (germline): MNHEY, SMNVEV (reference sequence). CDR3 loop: CASSPREGRDTGELFF. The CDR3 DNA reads TGTGCCAGCAGTCCGCGGGAGGGCCGAGACACCGGGGAGCTGTTTTTT.

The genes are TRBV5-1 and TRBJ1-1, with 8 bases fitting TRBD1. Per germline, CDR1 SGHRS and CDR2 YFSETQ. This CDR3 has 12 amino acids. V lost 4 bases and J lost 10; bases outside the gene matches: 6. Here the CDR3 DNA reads TGCGCCAGCAGCCCGGACAGGGTTCGAGCTTTCTTT. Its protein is CASSPDRVRAFF.

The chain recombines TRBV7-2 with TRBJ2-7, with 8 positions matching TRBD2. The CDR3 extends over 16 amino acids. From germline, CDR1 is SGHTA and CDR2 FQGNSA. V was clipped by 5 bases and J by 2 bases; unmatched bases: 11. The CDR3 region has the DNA TGTGCCAGCAGCCCCCGGATAGCGGGACCTACCTACGAGCAGTACTTC. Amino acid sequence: CASSPRIAGPTYEQYF.

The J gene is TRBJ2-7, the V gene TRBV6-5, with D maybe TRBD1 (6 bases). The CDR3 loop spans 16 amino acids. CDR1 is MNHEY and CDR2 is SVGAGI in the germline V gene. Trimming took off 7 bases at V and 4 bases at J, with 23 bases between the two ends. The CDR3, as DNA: TGTGCCAGCAATTATTACAGGGTCCCCCCCGGATACGAGCAGTACTTC. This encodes CASNYYRVPPGYEQYF.

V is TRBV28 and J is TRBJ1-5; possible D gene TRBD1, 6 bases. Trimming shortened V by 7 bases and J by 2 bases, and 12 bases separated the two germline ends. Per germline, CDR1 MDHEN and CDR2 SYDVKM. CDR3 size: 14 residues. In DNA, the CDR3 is TGTGCCAGCATTAAGGGGGGGGGCAATCAGCCCCAGCATTTT. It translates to CASIKGGGNQPQHF.

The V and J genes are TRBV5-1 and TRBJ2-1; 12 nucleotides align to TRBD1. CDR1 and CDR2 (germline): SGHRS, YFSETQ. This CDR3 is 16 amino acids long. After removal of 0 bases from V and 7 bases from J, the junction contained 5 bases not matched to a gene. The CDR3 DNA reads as TGCGCCAGCAGCTTGGGGGGGACAGGGGGCGAGAATGAGCAGTTCTTC. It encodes CASSLGGTGGENEQFF.

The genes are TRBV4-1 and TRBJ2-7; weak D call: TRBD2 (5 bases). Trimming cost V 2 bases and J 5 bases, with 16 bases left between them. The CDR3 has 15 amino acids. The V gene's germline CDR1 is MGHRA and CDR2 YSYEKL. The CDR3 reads CASSQLLVGPHEQYF. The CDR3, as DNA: TGCGCCAGCAGCCAACTACTAGTCGGGCCCCACGAGCAGTACTTC.

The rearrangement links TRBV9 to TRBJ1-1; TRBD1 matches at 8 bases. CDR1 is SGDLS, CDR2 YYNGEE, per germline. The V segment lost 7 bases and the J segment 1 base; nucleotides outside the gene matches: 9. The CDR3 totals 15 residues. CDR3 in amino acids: CASGDGGTGNTEAFF. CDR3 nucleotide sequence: TGTGCCAGCGGGGACGGGGGGACAGGGAACACTGAAGCTTTCTTT.

CDR3 loop: CASSVAGGQNNEQFF. CDR3 DNA: TGCGCCAGCAGCGTAGCGGGAGGACAGAACAATGAGCAGTTCTTC. The J gene is TRBJ2-1, the V gene TRBV5-1; 10 nucleotides agree with TRBD2. V shed 4 bases, J shed 5 bases, and the junction held 6 bases outside the gene matches. The CDR3 runs to 15 residues. Germline assignment: CDR1 SGHRS and CDR2 YFSETQ. Full variable domain (outside the CDR3, taken from reference TRBV5-1 and TRBJ2-1): KAGVTQTPRYLIKTRGQQVTLSCSPISGHRSVSWYQQTPGQGLQFLFEYFSETQRNKGNFPGRFSGRQFSNSRSEMNVSTLELGDSALYLCASSVAGGQNNEQFFGPGTRLTVL.